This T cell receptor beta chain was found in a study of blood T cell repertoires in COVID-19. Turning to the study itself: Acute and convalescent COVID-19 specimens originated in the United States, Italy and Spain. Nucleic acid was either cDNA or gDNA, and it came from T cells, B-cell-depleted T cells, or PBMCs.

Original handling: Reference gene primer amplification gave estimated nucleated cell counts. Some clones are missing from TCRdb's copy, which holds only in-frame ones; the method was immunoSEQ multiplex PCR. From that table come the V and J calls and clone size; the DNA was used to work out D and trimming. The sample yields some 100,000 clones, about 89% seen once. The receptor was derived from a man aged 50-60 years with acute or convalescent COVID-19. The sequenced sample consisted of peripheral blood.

In nucleotides, the CDR3 is TGTGCCAGTAGTGTTGGACAGTTTAACTATGGCTACACCTTC. Encoded protein: CASSVGQFNYGYTF. This rearrangement joins TRBV19 to TRBJ1-2; possible D gene TRBD1, 6 bases. The CDR3 is 14 amino acids. V shed 5 bases and J shed 1 base, with 11 bases lying between them. Germline CDR1 and CDR2: LNHDA and SQIVND (reference sequence).